This T cell receptor beta chain is from a study of regulatory T cells in long-lasting Graves disease. Looked up from germline, CDR1 is ENHRY and CDR2 is SYGVKD. This CDR3 spans 14 amino acids. V dropped 7 bases and J dropped 1 base, with 13 bases sitting between them. Study findings and constraints: Among samples with persistent disease, TRBV28, TRBJ1-2 and TRBJ2-5 were favored.

With regard to this clonotype: Antigen: not known.

Documented time point: persistent/refractory GD, antithyroid drugs over 5 years with positive TRAb. PBMC-extracted RNA yielded the TCR library. Construction of TCR beta libraries relied on iRepertoire HTBI primers and on Arm-PCR targeting CDR3 regions. Via MiXCR, TCRdb re-called the multiplex PCR reads, giving one row per CDR3 protein. The sample has about 660,000 distinct CDR3 sequences, 25% to 35% seen once. The TCR comes from a female donor with Graves disease. This chain joins TRBV10-3 and TRBJ1-1; no firm D call. The sequencing used peripheral blood mononuclear cells (PBMCs), collected when the disease was refractory, from a patient treated with antithyroid drugs. The CDR3 DNA reads as TGTGCCATCAATGACGGGGTGCCGAACACTGAAGCTTTCTTT. Encoded protein: CAINDGVPNTEAFF.